This T cell receptor (beta chain) came from a study of OX40 agonist ivuxolimab in advanced cancers. Some clones are missing from TCRdb's copy, which holds only in-frame ones; the method was immunoSEQ multiplex PCR. The sample has 20,000 to 30,000 clones, approximately 85% seen once. With autoimmune disease history or systemic immunosuppression, patients were excluded. Per the germline V gene, CDR1 is MNHEY and CDR2 is SMNVEV (reference sequence). CDR3 length: 13 amino acids. Trimming left V 4 bases short and J 4 bases short, with 10 bases between. This clone was seen more than once but under ten times.

The specimen was CD4+ or CD8+ T cells sorted from blood, collected in a trial of the OX40 agonist ivuxolimab. The chain employs TRBV27 and TRBJ1-1; D perhaps matches TRBD1 (5 bases). The source of this sequence is an adult with an advanced solid tumor such as melanoma, head and neck, liver or kidney cancer. CDR3 in amino acids: CASSWSGGTEAFF. CDR3 sequence (DNA): TGTGCCAGCAGTTGGTCGGGGGGCACTGAAGCTTTCTTT.